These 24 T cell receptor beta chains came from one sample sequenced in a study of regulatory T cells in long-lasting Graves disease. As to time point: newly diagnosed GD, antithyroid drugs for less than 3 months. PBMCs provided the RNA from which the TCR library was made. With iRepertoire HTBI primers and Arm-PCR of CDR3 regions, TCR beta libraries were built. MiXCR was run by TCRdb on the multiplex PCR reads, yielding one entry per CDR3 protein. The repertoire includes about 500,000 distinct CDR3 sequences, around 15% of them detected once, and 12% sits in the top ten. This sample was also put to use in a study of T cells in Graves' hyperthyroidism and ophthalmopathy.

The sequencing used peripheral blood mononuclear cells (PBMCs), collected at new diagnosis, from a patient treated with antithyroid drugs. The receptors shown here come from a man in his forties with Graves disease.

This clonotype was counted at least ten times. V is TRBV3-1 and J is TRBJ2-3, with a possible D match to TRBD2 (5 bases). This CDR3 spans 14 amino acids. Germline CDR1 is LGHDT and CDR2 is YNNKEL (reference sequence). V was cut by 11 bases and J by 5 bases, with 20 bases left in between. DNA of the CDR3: TGTGCCTCCCAGCCAAGAGGGCCGATAGATACGCAGTATTTT. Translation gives CASQPRGPIDTQYF.

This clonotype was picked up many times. DNA for the CDR3: TGTGCCAGCAGTGTGCGCGGAGTCGAGCAGTACTTC. The encoded protein is CASSVRGVEQYF. V gene TRBV2 combines with J gene TRBJ2-7; no reliable D call. The CDR3 extends over 12 amino acids. V lost 4 bases, J lost 6 bases, and 10 bases lay in between. Germline CDR1 and CDR2: SNHLY and FYNNEI.

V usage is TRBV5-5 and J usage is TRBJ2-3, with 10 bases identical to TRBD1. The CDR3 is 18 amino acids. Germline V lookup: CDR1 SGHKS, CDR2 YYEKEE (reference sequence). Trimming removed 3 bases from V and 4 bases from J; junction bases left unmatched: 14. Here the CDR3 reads CASSSYLPGQGWADTQYF. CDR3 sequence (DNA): TGTGCCAGCAGCTCATACCTTCCGGGACAGGGGTGGGCAGATACGCAGTATTTT.

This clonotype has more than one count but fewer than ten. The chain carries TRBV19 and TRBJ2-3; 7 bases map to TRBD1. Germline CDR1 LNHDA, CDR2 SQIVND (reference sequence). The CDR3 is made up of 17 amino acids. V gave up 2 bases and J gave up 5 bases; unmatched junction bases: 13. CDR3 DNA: TGTGCCAGTAGTATACACCGGGACAGAGGTTCTGGAGATACGCAGTATTTT. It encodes CASSIHRDRGSGDTQYF.

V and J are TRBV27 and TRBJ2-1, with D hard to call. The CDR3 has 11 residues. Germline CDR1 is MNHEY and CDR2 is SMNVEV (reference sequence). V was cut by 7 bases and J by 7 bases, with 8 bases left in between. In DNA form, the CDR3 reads TGTGCCAGCATATTGGGGAATGAGCAGTTCTTC. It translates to CASILGNEQFF.

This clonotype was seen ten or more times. The CDR3 loop is CASSLSASGQETQYF. CDR3 DNA sequence: TGTGCCAGCAGTTTATCGGCTAGCGGTCAAGAGACCCAGTACTTC. The chain couples TRBV27 to TRBJ2-5, with 7 bases aligning to TRBD2. Germline V gene data show CDR1 as MNHEY and CDR2 as SMNVEV (reference sequence). The ends lost 0 bases at V and 2 bases at J; junction bases unmatched: 3. The CDR3 has 15 amino acids.

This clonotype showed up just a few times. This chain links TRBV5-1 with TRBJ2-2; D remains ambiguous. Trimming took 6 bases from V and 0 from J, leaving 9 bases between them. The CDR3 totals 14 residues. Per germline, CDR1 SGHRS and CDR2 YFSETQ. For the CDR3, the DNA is TGCGCCAGCAAGGCCAGTACGAACACCGGGGAGCTGTTTTTT. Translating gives CASKASTNTGELFF. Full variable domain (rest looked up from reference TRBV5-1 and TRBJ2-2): KAGVTQTPRYLIKTRGQQVTLSCSPISGHRSVSWYQQTPGQGLQFLFEYFSETQRNKGNFPGRFSGRQFSNSRSEMNVSTLELGDSALYLCASKASTNTGELFFGEGSRLTVL.

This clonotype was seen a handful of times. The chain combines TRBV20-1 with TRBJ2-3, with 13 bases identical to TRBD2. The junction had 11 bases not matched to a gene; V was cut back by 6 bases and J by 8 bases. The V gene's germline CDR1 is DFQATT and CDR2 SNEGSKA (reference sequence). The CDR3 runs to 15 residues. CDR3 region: CSASTGTSGAATQYF. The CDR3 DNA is TGCAGTGCCTCAACCGGGACTAGCGGGGCAGCTACGCAGTATTTT.

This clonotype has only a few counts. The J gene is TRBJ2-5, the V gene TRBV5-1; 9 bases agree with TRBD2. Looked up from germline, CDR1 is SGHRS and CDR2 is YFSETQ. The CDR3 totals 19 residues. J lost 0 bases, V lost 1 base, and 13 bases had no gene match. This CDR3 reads CASSLFNFRLAGYQETQYF. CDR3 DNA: TGCGCCAGCAGCTTGTTCAATTTTAGGCTAGCGGGGTACCAAGAGACCCAGTACTTC.

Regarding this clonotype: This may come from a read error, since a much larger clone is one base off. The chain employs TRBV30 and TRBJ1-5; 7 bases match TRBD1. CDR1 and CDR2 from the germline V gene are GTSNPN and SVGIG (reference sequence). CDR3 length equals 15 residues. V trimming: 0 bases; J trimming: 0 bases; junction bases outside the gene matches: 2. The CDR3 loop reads CAWSVGQYSNQPQHF. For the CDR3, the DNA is TGTGCCTGGAGTGTGGGACAGTATAGCAATCAGCCCCAGCATTTT.

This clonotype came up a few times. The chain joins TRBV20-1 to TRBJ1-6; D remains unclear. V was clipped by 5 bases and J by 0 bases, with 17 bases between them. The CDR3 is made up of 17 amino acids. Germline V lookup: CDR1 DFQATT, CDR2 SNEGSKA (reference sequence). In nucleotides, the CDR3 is TGCAGTGCTTGGAGGGAAGGGATCGTCTCCTATAATTCACCCCTCCACTTT. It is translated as CSAWREGIVSYNSPLHF.

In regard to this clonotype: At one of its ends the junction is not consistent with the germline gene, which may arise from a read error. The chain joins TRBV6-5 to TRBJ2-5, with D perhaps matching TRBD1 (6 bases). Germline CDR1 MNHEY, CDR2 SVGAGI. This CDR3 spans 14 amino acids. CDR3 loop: CAGSSRGNQETQYF. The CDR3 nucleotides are TGTGCCGGCAGTTCCAGGGGAAACCAAGAGACCCAGTACTTC.

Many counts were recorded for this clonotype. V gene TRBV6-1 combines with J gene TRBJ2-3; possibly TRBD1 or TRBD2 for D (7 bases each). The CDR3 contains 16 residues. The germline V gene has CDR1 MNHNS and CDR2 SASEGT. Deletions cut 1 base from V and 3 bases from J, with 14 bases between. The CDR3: CASSEVSRGGTDTQYF. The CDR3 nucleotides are TGTGCCAGCAGTGAAGTGTCCAGGGGGGGGACAGATACGCAGTATTTT.

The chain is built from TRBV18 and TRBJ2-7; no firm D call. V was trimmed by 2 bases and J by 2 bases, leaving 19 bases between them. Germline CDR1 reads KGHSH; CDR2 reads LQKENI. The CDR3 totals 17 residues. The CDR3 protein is CASSPKVGEARTYEQYF. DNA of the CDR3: TGTGCCAGCTCACCAAAGGTTGGCGAGGCACGCACCTACGAGCAGTACTTC.

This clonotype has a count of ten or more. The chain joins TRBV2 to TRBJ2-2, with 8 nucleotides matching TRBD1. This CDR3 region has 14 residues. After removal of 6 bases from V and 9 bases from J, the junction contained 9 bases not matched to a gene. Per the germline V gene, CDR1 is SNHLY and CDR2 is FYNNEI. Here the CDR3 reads CASSLDRARRELFF. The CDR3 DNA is TGTGCCAGCAGCCTGGACAGGGCGAGGCGGGAGCTGTTTTTT.

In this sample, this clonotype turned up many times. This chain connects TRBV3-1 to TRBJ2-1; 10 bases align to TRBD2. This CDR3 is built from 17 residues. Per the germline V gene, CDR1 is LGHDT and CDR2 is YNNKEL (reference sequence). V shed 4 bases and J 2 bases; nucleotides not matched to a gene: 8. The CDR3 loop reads CASSRPSGRTAYNEQFF. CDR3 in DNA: TGTGCCAGCAGCCGCCCTAGCGGGAGAACGGCCTACAATGAGCAGTTCTTC.

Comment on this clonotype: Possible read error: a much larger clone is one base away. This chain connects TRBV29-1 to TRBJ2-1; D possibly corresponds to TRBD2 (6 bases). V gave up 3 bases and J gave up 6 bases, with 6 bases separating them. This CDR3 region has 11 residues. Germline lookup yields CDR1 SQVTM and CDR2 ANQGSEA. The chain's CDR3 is CSVEGGNEQFF. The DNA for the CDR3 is TGCAGCGTTGAGGGGGGCAATGAGCAGTTCTTC.

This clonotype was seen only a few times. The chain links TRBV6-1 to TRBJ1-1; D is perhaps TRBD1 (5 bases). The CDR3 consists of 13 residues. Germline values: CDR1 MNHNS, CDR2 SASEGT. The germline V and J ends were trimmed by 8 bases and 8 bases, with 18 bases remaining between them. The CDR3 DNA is TGTGCCAGCTACCCGCAGGGTCGCATAGAAGCTTTCTTT. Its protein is CASYPQGRIEAFF.

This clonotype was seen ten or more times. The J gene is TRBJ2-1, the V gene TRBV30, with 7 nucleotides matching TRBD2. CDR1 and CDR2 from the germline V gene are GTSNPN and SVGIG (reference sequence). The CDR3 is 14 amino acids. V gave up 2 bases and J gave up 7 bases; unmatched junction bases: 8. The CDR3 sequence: CAWSSSGISNEQFF. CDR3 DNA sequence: TGTGCCTGGAGTTCTAGCGGAATCTCAAATGAGCAGTTCTTC.

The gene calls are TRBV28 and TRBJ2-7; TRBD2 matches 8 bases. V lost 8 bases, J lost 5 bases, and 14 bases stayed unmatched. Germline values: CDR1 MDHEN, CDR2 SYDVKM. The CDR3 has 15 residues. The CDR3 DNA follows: TGTGCCAGCCGCTCCGGGACAAGCGGGAGAGACGAGCAGTACTTC. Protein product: CASRSGTSGRDEQYF.

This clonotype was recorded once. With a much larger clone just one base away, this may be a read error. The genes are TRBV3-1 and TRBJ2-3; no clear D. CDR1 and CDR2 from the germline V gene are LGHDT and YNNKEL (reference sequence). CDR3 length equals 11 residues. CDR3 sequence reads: CASSLMDTRYF. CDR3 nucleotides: TGTGCCAGCAGCCTCATGGATACGCGGTATTTT.

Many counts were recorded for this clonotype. CDR3 nucleotide sequence: TGTGCCAGCAGCGTAGGTTCTAGCGGGAGCTACGAGCAGTACTTC. Protein: CASSVGSSGSYEQYF. This rearrangement joins TRBV9 to TRBJ2-7; 10 bases fit TRBD2. The germline V gene encodes CDR1 SGDLS and CDR2 YYNGEE. This CDR3 has 15 residues. Trimming took 0 bases from V and 3 from J; bases not matched to a gene: 3.

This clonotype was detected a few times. CDR3 residues: CASSPPLRLAGYNEQFF. CDR3 in DNA: TGTGCCAGCTCACCACCGCTACGACTAGCAGGCTACAATGAGCAGTTCTTC. This chain connects TRBV18 to TRBJ2-1; 7 bases are a match to TRBD2. CDR3 size: 17 residues. Trimming removed 0 bases from V and 3 bases from J; junction bases left unmatched: 8. The germline CDR1 and CDR2 sequences are KGHSH and LQKENI. Combining the CDR3 with reference TRBV18 and TRBJ2-1 gives the whole variable domain NAGVMQNPRHLVRRRGQEARLRCSPMKGHSHVYWYRQLPEEGLKFMVYLQKENIIDESGMPKERFSAEFPKEGPSILRIQQVVRGDSAAYFCASSPPLRLAGYNEQFFGPGTRLTVL.

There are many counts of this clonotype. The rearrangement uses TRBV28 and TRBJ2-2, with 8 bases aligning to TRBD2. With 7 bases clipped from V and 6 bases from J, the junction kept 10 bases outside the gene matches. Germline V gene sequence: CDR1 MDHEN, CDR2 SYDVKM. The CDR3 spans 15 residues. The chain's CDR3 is CASISSGRWAGELFF. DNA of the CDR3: TGTGCCAGCATTTCTAGCGGGCGATGGGCCGGGGAGCTGTTTTTT.